One and the same sample provided the 28 T cell receptor beta chains below, sequenced in a study of beta chain features in type 1 diabetes. General study findings and limits: Across all four CD4+ subsets, people with type 1 diabetes showed modestly shorter TCRB CDR3s.

No antigens are known for them. Every isolated RNA sample was fully reverse transcribed, so sequencing captured expressed TCRB transcripts. Profiling relied on immunoSEQ multiplex PCR, and the TCRdb table lists in-frame clones only, not all of them. The repertoire includes around 100,000 clones, under 30% of them detected once, and roughly 0.5% sits in the top ten. Sequenced material: central memory CD4+ T cells from blood. The source of these receptors is a young woman with type 1 diabetes.

The chain recombines TRBV27 with TRBJ2-1; TRBD2 agrees at 10 bases. V was clipped by 7 bases and J by 5 bases; unmatched bases: 8. The CDR3 runs 15 residues. Germline CDR1 is MNHEY and CDR2 is SMNVEV (reference sequence). The CDR3 reads CASNSGLAKNNEQFF. The CDR3 nucleotides read TGTGCCAGCAACTCGGGACTAGCGAAAAACAATGAGCAGTTCTTC.

Of note for this clone: The same CDR3 also results from other DNA sequences found in this sample. The chain recombines TRBV27 with TRBJ1-1; D is undetermined. The germline V gene has CDR1 MNHEY and CDR2 SMNVEV (reference sequence). V was pared by 5 bases and J by 3 bases, with 10 bases between. The CDR3 is 13 residues long. The CDR3 sequence is CASSLRGYTEAFF. CDR3 bases: TGTGCCAGCAGTCTCCGGGGATACACTGAAGCTTTCTTT.

The chain combines TRBV2 with TRBJ1-1, with no clear D. Germline-derived CDR1 and CDR2 are SNHLY and FYNNEI. CDR3 length: 12 amino acids. V lost 8 bases and J 1 base, leaving 8 bases between the germline ends. CDR3 region: CASAVENTEAFF. CDR3 bases: TGTGCCAGCGCGGTCGAGAACACTGAAGCTTTCTTT.

This chain joins TRBV25-1 and TRBJ2-1; the D is unclear. The CDR3 is 17 residues long. The germline gives CDR1 MGHDK, CDR2 SYGVNS. V gave up 4 bases and J gave up 1 base, with 17 bases separating them. This CDR3 is CASSAPETLASYNEQFF. CDR3 bases: TGTGCCAGCAGTGCACCAGAGACACTCGCTTCCTACAATGAGCAGTTCTTC. Variable domain in full (rest from reference TRBV25-1 and TRBJ2-1): EADIYQTPRYLVIGTGKKITLECSQTMGHDKMYWYQQDPGMELHLIHYSYGVNSTEKGDLSSESTVSRIRTEHFPLTLESARPSHTSQYLCASSAPETLASYNEQFFGPGTRLTVL.

This clone was observed a handful of times. This chain uses TRBV29-1 with TRBJ2-5; 7 nucleotides match TRBD2. The CDR3 is made up of 13 amino acids. Germline V gene lookup returns CDR1 SQVTM and CDR2 ANQGSEA. After removal of 4 bases from V and 3 bases from J, the junction contained 5 bases not matched to a gene. For the CDR3, the DNA is TGCAGCGTTGGAGTTGGGACTAAAGAGACCCAGTACTTC. This gives the protein CSVGVGTKETQYF.

This clone was detected ten times or more. This chain uses TRBV2 with TRBJ2-6; D uncertain. The V end lost 4 bases, the J end lost 0 bases, and 4 bases lay between the germline ends. The CDR3 has 14 residues. CDR1 is SNHLY and CDR2 is FYNNEI in the germline V gene. The CDR3 nucleotides are TGTGCCAGCAGTGCAGACTCTGGGGCCAACGTCCTGACTTTC. As protein: CASSADSGANVLTF. Based on the CDR3 plus reference TRBV2 and TRBJ2-6, the full variable domain is EPEVTQTPSHQVTQMGQEVILRCVPISNHLYFYWYRQILGQKVEFLVSFYNNEISEKSEIFDDQFSVERPDGSNFTLKIRSTKLEDSAMYFCASSADSGANVLTFGAGSRLTVL.

This clone was observed a few times. The rearrangement links TRBV28 to TRBJ1-1, with TRBD1 matching 7 bases. This CDR3 is 14 amino acids long. Germline-derived CDR1 and CDR2 are MDHEN and SYDVKM. V lost 5 bases to trimming and J lost 11 bases; unmatched junction nucleotides: 14. In DNA, the CDR3 is TGTGCCAGCAGTCCGAGGACAGGCGTCTCCTGGGCTTTCTTT. Translated: CASSPRTGVSWAFF.

The chain combines TRBV6-1 with TRBJ2-1; 7 positions match TRBD2. This CDR3 is 14 amino acids long. Germline V gene data show CDR1 as MNHNS and CDR2 as SASEGT. The trim removed 10 bases at V and 6 bases at J, leaving 12 bases unmatched. The DNA for the CDR3 is TGTGCCACGTATTCGGCGGGAGTTGGCAATGAGCAGTTCTTC. Translated: CATYSAGVGNEQFF.

This clone turned up a few times. The chain is built from TRBV2 and TRBJ2-7; 7 nucleotides agree with TRBD1. This CDR3 contains 20 residues. V shed 0 bases and J 2 bases; nucleotides not matched to a gene: 19. The V gene's germline CDR1 is SNHLY and CDR2 FYNNEI. The CDR3 loop reads CASSEASRTRQGGAPYEQYV. The CDR3 DNA follows: TGTGCCAGCAGTGAAGCGAGTCGCACACGCCAAGGGGGCGCACCCTACGAGCAGTACGTC.

The chain uses TRBV4-2 and TRBJ2-2, with 14 positions matching TRBD2. Germline assignment: CDR1 LGHNA and CDR2 YNFKEQ. J was trimmed by 6 bases and V by 0 bases; bases with no gene match: 3. The CDR3 sequence is 17 residues long. CDR3 region: CASSQDRTSGRSGELFF. The DNA for the CDR3 is TGTGCCAGCAGCCAAGACCGGACTAGCGGGAGGTCCGGGGAGCTGTTTTTT.

This clone was detected once. The chain carries TRBV9 and TRBJ1-5, with 8 bases identical to TRBD1. The CDR3 consists of 14 residues. Trimming removed 4 bases from V and 9 bases from J; junction bases left unmatched: 9. CDR1 and CDR2 (germline): SGDLS, YYNGEE. The DNA of the CDR3 is TGTGCCAGCAGCCCCGACAGGGGTGAAGGGCCCCAGCATTTT. Its protein product is CASSPDRGEGPQHF.

This CDR3 reads CSVAEGLEKLFF. CDR3 in DNA: TGCAGCGTTGCAGAGGGGCTTGAAAAACTGTTTTTT. The rearrangement links TRBV29-1 to TRBJ1-4; tentative D call: TRBD1 (5 bases). CDR3 length: 12 amino acids. In germline, CDR1 is SQVTM, CDR2 ANQGSEA. V was clipped by 4 bases and J by 7 bases, with 10 bases between them.

The V call is TRBV29-1, the J call TRBJ2-5, with D possibly matching TRBD1 (5 bases). The CDR3 extends over 14 amino acids. CDR1 and CDR2 from the germline V gene are SQVTM and ANQGSEA. Trimming removed 4 bases at V and 5 bases at J, with 17 bases between. The CDR3 DNA reads TGCAGCGTTGCTAAAAGACAGCTCGGGGAGACCCAGTACTTC. Its protein product is CSVAKRQLGETQYF. Filled out from reference TRBV29-1 and TRBJ2-5, the complete variable domain reads SAVISQKPSRDICQRGTSLTIQCQVDSQVTMMFWYRQQPGQSLTLIATANQGSEATYESGFVIDKFPISRPNLTFSTLTVSNMSPEDSSIYLCSVAKRQLGETQYFGPGTRLLVL.

This CDR3 reads CASSYLQGGYEQYF. The CDR3 bases are TGTGCCAGCAGTTATTTACAGGGGGGATACGAGCAGTACTTC. The V and J genes are TRBV6-5 and TRBJ2-7; 8 bases are shared with TRBD1. CDR1 MNHEY and CDR2 SVGAGI come from the germline V gene. This CDR3 has 14 amino acids. V lost 3 bases, J lost 4 bases, and 5 bases stayed unmatched.

There are a few counts of this clone. The chain employs TRBV18 and TRBJ2-2; D may be TRBD1 (6 bases). Trimming removed 8 bases at V and 5 bases at J, with 15 bases between. CDR1 KGHSH and CDR2 LQKENI come from the germline V gene. This CDR3 is 14 amino acids long. The CDR3 sequence is CASRQAQRTGELFF. The CDR3, as DNA: TGTGCCAGCCGACAGGCCCAGAGGACCGGGGAGCTGTTTTTT. Complete variable domain (other parts from reference TRBV18 and TRBJ2-2): NAGVMQNPRHLVRRRGQEARLRCSPMKGHSHVYWYRQLPEEGLKFMVYLQKENIIDESGMPKERFSAEFPKEGPSILRIQQVVRGDSAAYFCASRQAQRTGELFFGEGSRLTVL.

The chain is built from TRBV30 and TRBJ1-2; tentative D call: TRBD1 (5 bases). Germline CDR1 reads GTSNPN; CDR2 reads SVGIG (reference sequence). Trimming removed 3 bases from V and 7 bases from J, with 15 bases in between. The CDR3 length is 13 residues. The CDR3 reads CAWSVGGNLGYTF. CDR3 DNA sequence: TGTGCCTGGAGCGTGGGGGGGAATCTTGGCTACACCTTC. The complete variable domain, with remaining parts taken from reference TRBV30 and TRBJ1-2, reads SQTIHQWPATLVQPVGSPLSLECTVEGTSNPNLYWYRQAAGRGLQLLFYSVGIGQISSEVPQNLSASRPQDRQFILSSKKLLLSDSGFYLCAWSVGGNLGYTFGSGTRLTVV.

This clone has just a few counts. The rearrangement uses TRBV28 and TRBJ1-5; 7 bases are shared with TRBD1. The CDR3 is 16 amino acids. Germline lookup yields CDR1 MDHEN and CDR2 SYDVKM. Trimming took 3 bases from V and 2 from J; bases not matched to a gene: 7. The chain's CDR3 is CASSFGRTGRNQPQHF. Written as DNA, the CDR3 is TGTGCCAGCAGTTTTGGCCGGACAGGCCGCAATCAGCCCCAGCATTTT.

The rearrangement links TRBV29-1 to TRBJ2-1, with a tentative D call TRBD2 (5 bases). This CDR3 has 11 residues. In germline, CDR1 is SQVTM, CDR2 ANQGSEA. V was trimmed by 6 bases and J by 3 bases, leaving 6 bases between them. CDR3 in DNA: TGCAGCGTCGGACTCTACAATGAGCAGTTCTTC. The encoded protein is CSVGLYNEQFF.

The table lists this clone with a few counts. This chain links TRBV19 with TRBJ2-1; 8 bases are a match to TRBD2. Germline V gives CDR1 LNHDA, CDR2 SQIVND (reference sequence). Germline trimming cut 3 bases from V and 10 bases from J; bases unmatched to any gene: 8. This CDR3 is built from 14 residues. DNA for the CDR3: TGTGCCAGTAGTATTCGAAGCGGGAGTAGAGAGCAGTTCTTC. This translates into CASSIRSGSREQFF.

This clone has only one observation. This chain connects TRBV6-1 to TRBJ1-6; D unclear. Germline V gene data show CDR1 as MNHNS and CDR2 as SASEGT. Trimming took 6 bases from V and 10 from J, leaving 28 bases between them. The CDR3 loop spans 18 amino acids. CDR3 coding DNA: TGTGCCAGCAGCGAATGGCGGCCGAATTCGGGATATGGGTCACCCCTCCACTTT. Its protein is CASSEWRPNSGYGSPLHF.

The rearrangement joins TRBV28 to TRBJ2-5, with TRBD2 matching 14 bases. CDR1 is MDHEN, CDR2 SYDVKM, per germline. V was pared by 3 bases and J by 4 bases, with 10 bases of the junction left unmatched. The CDR3 runs to 18 residues. The CDR3 nucleotides are TGTGCCAGCAGTTTTGGGGGGACTAGCGGGAGAAGGCGAGAGACCCAGTACTTC. Its translation: CASSFGGTSGRRRETQYF.

A few counts support this clone. The J gene is TRBJ1-5, the V gene TRBV5-6, with D unclear. CDR1 and CDR2 from the germline V gene are SGHDT and YYEEEE. V was cut by 3 bases and J by 0 bases, with 10 bases left in between. CDR3 length: 15 amino acids. DNA for the CDR3: TGTGCCAGCAGCTCCATGACTAATAGCAATCAGCCCCAGCATTTT. The encoded protein is CASSSMTNSNQPQHF. The full variable domain, in which reference TRBV5-6 and TRBJ1-5 provide the parts outside the CDR3, is DAGVTQSPTHLIKTRGQQVTLRCSPKSGHDTVSWYQQALGQGPQFIFQYYEEEERQRGNFPDRFSGHQFPNYSSELNVNALLLGDSALYLCASSSMTNSNQPQHFGDGTRLSIL.

The CDR3: CASSSGLAGGLDTQYF. The CDR3 bases are TGTGCCAGCAGCAGTGGACTAGCGGGAGGGTTAGATACGCAGTATTTT. This rearrangement joins TRBV5-4 to TRBJ2-3; 15 nucleotides match TRBD2. Trimming removed 4 bases from V and 5 bases from J; junction bases left unmatched: 5. This CDR3 has 16 amino acids. Germline V gives CDR1 SGHNT, CDR2 YYREEE (reference sequence). The full variable domain, in which reference TRBV5-4 and TRBJ2-3 provide the parts outside the CDR3, is ETGVTQSPTHLIKTRGQQVTLRCSSQSGHNTVSWYQQALGQGPQFIFQYYREEENGRGNFPPRFSGLQFPNYSSELNVNALELDDSALYLCASSSGLAGGLDTQYFGPGTRLTVL.

This chain connects TRBV5-4 to TRBJ2-3; 9 positions match TRBD2. Germline loops: CDR1 SGHNT, CDR2 YYREEE (reference sequence). This CDR3 is built from 16 residues. The trim removed 3 bases at V and 5 bases at J, leaving 10 bases unmatched. The CDR3 is CASSYRRAGGGDTQYF. The CDR3 DNA reads TGTGCCAGCAGCTACCGAAGGGCGGGAGGGGGAGATACGCAGTATTTT.

This rearrangement joins TRBV18 to TRBJ2-7; perhaps TRBD1 as D (5 bases). V was shortened by 6 bases and J by 7 bases, with 16 bases between the two germline ends. The CDR3 spans 13 residues. CDR1 and CDR2 (germline): KGHSH, LQKENI. CDR3 loop: CASSPGAGMEQYV. In DNA form, the CDR3 reads TGTGCCAGCTCCCCAGGCGCAGGGATGGAGCAGTACGTC.

J is TRBJ2-1 and V is TRBV6-5, with 13 bases aligning to TRBD2. Germline V gene sequence: CDR1 MNHEY, CDR2 SVGAGI. This CDR3 comprises 14 residues. V was clipped by 6 bases and J by 10 bases; unmatched bases: 6. The CDR3 loop reads CASSRTSGREEQFF. For the CDR3, the DNA is TGTGCCAGCAGCCGGACTAGCGGGAGAGAGGAGCAGTTCTTC.

This sequence joins TRBV6-6 and TRBJ1-5; TRBD1 matches at 7 bases. From germline, CDR1 is MNHNY and CDR2 SVGAGI (reference sequence). Trimming took 5 bases from V and 3 from J; bases not matched to a gene: 4. This CDR3 contains 14 residues. CDR3 residues: CASSTGTVNQPQHF. The CDR3 nucleotides are TGTGCCAGCAGTACTGGGACAGTCAATCAGCCCCAGCATTTT.

The J gene is TRBJ1-1, the V gene TRBV6-1; no firm D call. The CDR3 totals 13 residues. Trimming left V 5 bases short and J 3 bases short, with 10 bases between. Per germline, CDR1 MNHNS and CDR2 SASEGT. CDR3 sequence (DNA): TGTGCCAGCAGTAAGTCGGTGGACACTGAAGCTTTCTTT. It is translated as CASSKSVDTEAFF.